This T cell receptor beta chain emerged from a study of blood T cell repertoires in COVID-19. For the study at large: Acute and convalescent COVID-19 samples came from the United States, Italy and Spain.

Profiling relied on immunoSEQ multiplex PCR, and the TCRdb table lists in-frame clones only, not all of them. There are some 190,000 clones in the sample; approximately 80% occur only once, and under 10% lies in the top ten. The CDR3 has 15 residues. Germline V lookup: CDR1 ENHRY, CDR2 SYGVKD. Germline trimming cut 9 bases from V and 2 bases from J; bases unmatched to any gene: 7. This sequence joins TRBV10-3 and TRBJ2-3, with TRBD2 matching 11 bases. Sequenced input: peripheral blood. This TCR derives from a woman of 80 years or more with COVID-19, enrolled during active disease. CDR3 protein: CAITSGSSPTDTQYF. CDR3 bases: TGTGCCATTACTAGCGGGAGTTCTCCCACAGATACGCAGTATTTT.